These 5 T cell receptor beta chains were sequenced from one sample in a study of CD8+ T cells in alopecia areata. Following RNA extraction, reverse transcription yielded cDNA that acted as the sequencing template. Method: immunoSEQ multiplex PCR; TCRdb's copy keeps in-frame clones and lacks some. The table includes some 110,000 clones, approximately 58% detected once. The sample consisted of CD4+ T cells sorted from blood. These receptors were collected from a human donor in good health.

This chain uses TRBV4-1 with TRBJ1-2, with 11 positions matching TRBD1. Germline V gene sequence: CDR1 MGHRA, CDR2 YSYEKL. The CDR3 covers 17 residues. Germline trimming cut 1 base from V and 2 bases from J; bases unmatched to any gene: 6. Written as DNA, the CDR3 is TGCGCCAGCAGCCAAGCCGGGACAGGGGGATCAAACTATGGCTACACCTTC. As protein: CASSQAGTGGSNYGYTF.

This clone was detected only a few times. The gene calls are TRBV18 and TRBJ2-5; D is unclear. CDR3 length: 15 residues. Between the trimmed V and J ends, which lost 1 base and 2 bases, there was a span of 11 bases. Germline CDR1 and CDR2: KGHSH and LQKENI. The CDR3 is CASSPLLMGQETQYF. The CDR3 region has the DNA TGTGCCAGCTCACCACTTCTTATGGGACAAGAGACCCAGTACTTC.

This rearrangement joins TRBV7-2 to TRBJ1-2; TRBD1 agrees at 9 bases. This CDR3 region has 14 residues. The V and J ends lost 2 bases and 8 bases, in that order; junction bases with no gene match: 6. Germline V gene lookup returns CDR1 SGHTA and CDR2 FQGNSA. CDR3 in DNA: TGTGCCAGCAGCTTAACGGACAGGGGTTACGGCTACACCTTC. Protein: CASSLTDRGYGYTF.

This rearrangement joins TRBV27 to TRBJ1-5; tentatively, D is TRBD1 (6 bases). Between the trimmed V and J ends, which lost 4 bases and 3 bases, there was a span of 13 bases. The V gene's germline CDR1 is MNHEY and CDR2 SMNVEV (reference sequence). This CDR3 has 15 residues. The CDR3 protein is CASSWTGAYNQPQHF. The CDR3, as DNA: TGTGCCAGCAGTTGGACGGGGGCCTACAATCAGCCCCAGCATTTT.

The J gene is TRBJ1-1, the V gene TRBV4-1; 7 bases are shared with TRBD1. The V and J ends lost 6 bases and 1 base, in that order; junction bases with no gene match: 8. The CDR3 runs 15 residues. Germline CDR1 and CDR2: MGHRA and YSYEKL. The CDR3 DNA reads TGCGCCAGCAGAGACCCGACAGGGCGGAACACTGAAGCTTTCTTT. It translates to CASRDPTGRNTEAFF.